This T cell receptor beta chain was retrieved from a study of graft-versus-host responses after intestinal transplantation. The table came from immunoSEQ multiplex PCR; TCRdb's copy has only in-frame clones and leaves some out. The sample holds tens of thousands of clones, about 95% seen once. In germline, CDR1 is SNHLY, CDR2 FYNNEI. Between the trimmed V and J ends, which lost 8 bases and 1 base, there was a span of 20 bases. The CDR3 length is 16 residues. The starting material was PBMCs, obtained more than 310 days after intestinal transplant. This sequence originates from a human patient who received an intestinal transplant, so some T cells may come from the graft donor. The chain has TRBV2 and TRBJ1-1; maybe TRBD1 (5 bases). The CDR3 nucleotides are TGTGCCAGCGGGGGTGGGGCGACGGCAAAGAACACTGAAGCTTTCTTT. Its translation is CASGGGATAKNTEAFF.